The 32 T cell receptor beta chains presented below share a single source sample, sequenced in a study of identical twins. TCRdb recomputed calls from the 5' RACE reads with MiXCR, one row per CDR3 protein. Here the sample spans around 450,000 distinct CDR3 sequences, 14% being singletons. This sample was shared with a second study, whose subject was yellow fever vaccine responses in identical twins.

The material sequenced was CD4+ T cells sorted from blood. The source is a woman in her late teens or twenties in good health.

The chain joins TRBV6-2 or TRBV6-3 to TRBJ2-3; D unresolved. CDR3 length: 15 residues. V gave up 6 bases and J gave up 3 bases, with 16 bases separating them. Germline CDR1 reads MNHEY; CDR2 reads SVGEGT. In nucleotides, the CDR3 is TGTGCCAGCAGGGAGAGAAGAAGGATGACAGATACGCAGTATTTT. Protein sequence: CASRERRRMTDTQYF.

This clonotype came up once. The chain carries TRBV19 and TRBJ2-1; the match to TRBD2 covers 12 bases. Germline lookup yields CDR1 LNHDA and CDR2 SQIVND (reference sequence). CDR3 length: 15 residues. V dropped 7 bases and J dropped 8; count of bases not matched to a gene: 9. In nucleotides, the CDR3 is TGTGCCAGTAATTCGAGACTAGCGGGAGTGCATGAGCAGTTCTTC. This translates into CASNSRLAGVHEQFF.

The V and J genes are TRBV7-2 and TRBJ2-7; D might be TRBD2 (6 bases). Germline values: CDR1 SGHTA, CDR2 FQGNSA. The CDR3 has 14 residues. V gave up 5 bases and J gave up 7 bases, with 18 bases separating them. Here the CDR3 DNA reads TGTGCCAGCAGCCGCGAGGCGGCAGGGAGGGAGCAGTACTTC. It specifies CASSREAAGREQYF.

This clonotype has ten or more counts. The rearrangement joins TRBV29-1 to TRBJ2-1, with 7 bases matching TRBD1. Germline V CDR1 and CDR2: SQVTM, ANQGSEA. V was pared by 7 bases and J by 6 bases, with 6 bases of the junction left unmatched. The CDR3 loop spans 12 amino acids. CDR3: CSAVTGLNEQFF. The CDR3 region has the DNA TGCAGCGCCGTGACAGGGCTCAATGAGCAGTTCTTC.

This chain uses TRBV7-2 with TRBJ2-2; the D call may be TRBD1 or TRBD2 (5 bases each). This CDR3 comprises 14 residues. Germline V gene sequence: CDR1 SGHTA, CDR2 FQGNSA. V was clipped by 5 bases and J by 4 bases, with 11 bases between them. CDR3 amino acids: CASSRDPSTGELFF. In DNA form, the CDR3 reads TGTGCCAGCAGCAGGGACCCCAGCACCGGGGAGCTGTTTTTT.

CDR3 loop: CASSYLGQTHGYTF. The CDR3 DNA sequence: TGTGCCAGCAGTTACCTCGGACAGACCCATGGCTACACCTTC. The rearrangement links TRBV6-5 to TRBJ1-2, with D possibly matching TRBD1 (6 bases). This CDR3 has 14 residues. V lost 2 bases and J 6 bases, leaving 13 bases between the germline ends. Germline lookup yields CDR1 MNHEY and CDR2 SVGAGI.

This clonotype has a handful of counts. The chain employs TRBV9 and TRBJ2-2; TRBD1 or TRBD2 may be the D gene (7 bases each). CDR1 is SGDLS, CDR2 YYNGEE, per germline. The CDR3 is 15 residues long. Trimming removed 0 bases from V and 5 bases from J, with 11 bases in between. Here the CDR3 reads CASSVGQGGTGELFF. As DNA, the CDR3 is TGTGCCAGCAGCGTAGGGCAGGGGGGGACCGGGGAGCTGTTTTTT.

The chain employs TRBV6-5 and TRBJ2-7; D is uncertain. The CDR3 is 15 residues long. The V end lost 0 bases, the J end lost 1 base, and 10 bases lay between the germline ends. CDR1 MNHEY and CDR2 SVGAGI come from the germline V gene. The CDR3 nucleotides read TGTGCCAGCAGTTACTCGAGGATTGGGTCCTACGAGCAGTACTTC. It codes for CASSYSRIGSYEQYF.

The chain links TRBV3-1 to TRBJ2-2, with a weak D call TRBD1 (6 bases). Trimming left V 3 bases short and J 3 bases short, with 8 bases between. This CDR3 comprises 14 residues. Germline values: CDR1 LGHDT, CDR2 YNNKEL (reference sequence). The CDR3 DNA is TGTGCCAGCAGCCAGCAGGGGTACACCGGGGAGCTGTTTTTT. This translates into CASSQQGYTGELFF. Full variable domain (remainder filled in from reference TRBV3-1 and TRBJ2-2): DTAVSQTPKYLVTQMGNDKSIKCEQNLGHDTMYWYKQDSKKFLKIMFSYNNKELIINETVPNRFSPKSPDKAHLNLHINSLELGDSAVYFCASSQQGYTGELFFGEGSRLTVL.

This clonotype was detected a few times. This chain uses TRBV4-3 with TRBJ2-4, with 8 bases lining up with TRBD2. V was clipped by 0 bases and J by 3 bases; unmatched bases: 13. In germline, CDR1 is LGHNA, CDR2 YSLEER. The CDR3 runs 19 residues. The CDR3 is CASSQELYDSGINKNIQYF. The CDR3 nucleotides are TGCGCCAGCAGCCAAGAATTGTACGATAGCGGGATCAACAAAAACATTCAGTACTTC.

This clonotype occurred many times. J is TRBJ1-1 and V is TRBV20-1; D gene unclear. Germline CDR1 and CDR2: DFQATT and SNEGSKA (reference sequence). The CDR3 has 13 residues. V was clipped by 2 bases and J by 7 bases, with 14 bases between them. As DNA, the CDR3 is TGCAGTGCTAGAATCCCTTGGCAGATTGAAGCTTTCTTT. Translating gives CSARIPWQIEAFF.

This clonotype was recorded many times. The chain combines TRBV4-3 with TRBJ1-2; weak D call: TRBD1 (6 bases). Deletions cut 0 bases from V and 11 bases from J, with 19 bases between. Germline V gives CDR1 LGHNA, CDR2 YSLEER. CDR3 length: 15 residues. CDR3 in DNA: TGCGCCAGCAGCCAAGAAACAGGGTTGTCTGCGGGATACACCTTC. Its protein is CASSQETGLSAGYTF.

This clonotype was picked up a small number of times. This sequence joins TRBV3-1 and TRBJ2-1; 7 nucleotides align to TRBD2. In germline, CDR1 is LGHDT, CDR2 YNNKEL (reference sequence). This CDR3 spans 17 amino acids. Trimming took 4 bases from V and 1 from J; bases not matched to a gene: 10. The CDR3 here is CASSPRLSGTSYNEQFF. CDR3 coding DNA: TGTGCCAGCAGCCCCCGACTGAGCGGGACGTCCTACAATGAGCAGTTCTTC.

The chain is built from TRBV15 and TRBJ2-2; D gene ambiguous. Trimming took 0 bases from V and 5 from J, leaving 7 bases between them. CDR1 is LNHNV and CDR2 is YYDKDF in the germline V gene (reference sequence). The CDR3 runs 14 residues. CDR3 protein: CATSRDLQTGELFF. For the CDR3, the DNA is TGTGCCACCAGCAGAGATCTGCAGACCGGGGAGCTGTTTTTT.

The chain combines TRBV7-2 with TRBJ2-1; maybe TRBD1 (5 bases). V shed 2 bases and J shed 7 bases, with 18 bases lying between them. This CDR3 is built from 16 residues. Germline CDR1 and CDR2: SGHTA and FQGNSA. As DNA, the CDR3 is TGTGCCAGCAGCTTACCCTCCCTCAGGGCTCGGAATGAGCAGTTCTTC. Residues: CASSLPSLRARNEQFF.

In this sample, this clonotype turned up a few times. The chain combines TRBV4-3 with TRBJ2-1, with D perhaps matching TRBD2 (6 bases). Germline V CDR1 and CDR2: LGHNA, YSLEER. The CDR3 has 14 residues. V was pared by 0 bases and J by 7 bases, with 10 bases between. The CDR3 coding sequence is TGCGCCAGCAGCCAAGAACCCCGGGGGAATGAGCAGTTCTTC. This translates into CASSQEPRGNEQFF.

The chain joins TRBV4-2 to TRBJ2-3, with TRBD2 matching 12 bases. The trim removed 4 bases at V and 0 bases at J, leaving 11 bases unmatched. The CDR3 consists of 19 residues. Looked up from germline, CDR1 is LGHNA and CDR2 is YNFKEQ. The chain's CDR3 is CASSPTTSGRGPSTDTQYF. The CDR3 region has the DNA TGTGCCAGCAGCCCTACGACTAGCGGGAGAGGACCTAGCACAGATACGCAGTATTTT.

The table lists this clonotype with a few counts. J is TRBJ1-2 and V is TRBV6-5; 10 bases line up with TRBD1. Germline CDR1 and CDR2: MNHEY and SVGAGI. The CDR3 has 13 amino acids. V shed 2 bases, J shed 8 bases, and the junction held 2 bases outside the gene matches. The CDR3 nucleotides read TGTGCCAGCAGTTACAGGGACAGGGGAGGCTACACCTTC. Translation gives CASSYRDRGGYTF.

This clonotype appeared a few times. The chain couples TRBV5-5 to TRBJ2-5, with a weak D call TRBD2 (5 bases). In germline, CDR1 is SGHKS, CDR2 YYEKEE (reference sequence). This CDR3 contains 16 residues. Deletions cut 5 bases from V and 5 bases from J, with 22 bases between. The CDR3 protein is CASSMSRASLQETQYF. The CDR3 DNA sequence: TGTGCCAGCAGTATGAGCCGGGCTAGCTTACAGGAGACCCAGTACTTC.

This clonotype was picked up a small number of times. The rearrangement links TRBV10-2 to TRBJ2-2; tentative D call: TRBD2 (7 bases). CDR3 length: 15 amino acids. Germline assignment: CDR1 WSHSY and CDR2 SAAADI. V was pared by 6 bases and J by 0 bases, with 11 bases between. This CDR3 is CASRGGAANTGELFF. In DNA form, the CDR3 reads TGCGCCAGCAGAGGGGGGGCCGCGAACACCGGGGAGCTGTTTTTT.

This clonotype was counted a few times. This chain uses TRBV3-1 with TRBJ2-1, with D hard to call. From germline, CDR1 is LGHDT and CDR2 YNNKEL (reference sequence). The CDR3 is 12 amino acids. Trimming left V 5 bases short and J 5 bases short, with 7 bases between. CDR3 nucleotide sequence: TGTGCCAGCAGCGCCCAAAACAATGAGCAGTTCTTC. Residues: CASSAQNNEQFF.

This clonotype was recorded once. V gene TRBV5-1 combines with J gene TRBJ2-1; D possibly corresponds to TRBD2 (6 bases). The CDR3 has 19 amino acids. Trimming stripped 6 bases from V and 7 bases from J, with 32 bases between. The V gene's germline CDR1 is SGHRS and CDR2 YFSETQ. CDR3 in DNA: TGCGCCAGCAAGGGGCCGGCAGATACGGGGGTGAGGAGTTGGAATGAGCAGTTCTTC. Protein: CASKGPADTGVRSWNEQFF.

This chain links TRBV5-1 with TRBJ2-3; tentatively, D is TRBD2 (6 bases). Trimming pared 4 bases from V and 2 bases from J, leaving 11 bases between. The CDR3 contains 14 residues. In germline, CDR1 is SGHRS, CDR2 YFSETQ. The CDR3: CASSLGTLTDTQYF. CDR3 DNA: TGCGCCAGCAGCCTTGGGACTCTCACAGATACGCAGTATTTT.

V usage is TRBV16 and J usage is TRBJ2-7; no reliable D call. CDR3 length: 15 amino acids. Per germline, CDR1 KGHSY and CDR2 FQNENV. Trimming removed 4 bases from V and 4 bases from J, with 17 bases in between. CDR3 coding DNA: TGTGCCAGCAGCCTGATTCGGGTTTTCGGGTACGAGCAGTACTTC. Translated: CASSLIRVFGYEQYF.

The chain links TRBV6-1 to TRBJ1-5; the match to TRBD1 covers 9 bases. Per the germline V gene, CDR1 is MNHNS and CDR2 is SASEGT. The CDR3 covers 16 residues. The J segment lost 3 bases and the V segment lost 4 bases, leaving 7 bases of the junction unmatched. CDR3 in amino acids: CASSVRDRVYNQPQHF. CDR3 nucleotides: TGTGCCAGCAGTGTCCGGGACAGGGTTTACAATCAGCCCCAGCATTTT.

This clonotype was found many times. The gene calls are TRBV2 and TRBJ2-1; D perhaps matches TRBD1 (6 bases). Germline CDR1 reads SNHLY; CDR2 reads FYNNEI. Trimming took 5 bases from V and 0 from J, leaving 14 bases between them. The length of the CDR3 is 16 residues. In DNA, the CDR3 is TGTGCCAGCAGTTTCCGGACAGCGAACTCCTACAATGAGCAGTTCTTC. It specifies CASSFRTANSYNEQFF.

This clonotype turned up a few times. The chain links TRBV6-1 to TRBJ2-4; 7 positions match TRBD1. There are 16 residues in the CDR3. V shed 6 bases, J shed 1 base, and the junction held 9 bases outside the gene matches. Germline-derived CDR1 and CDR2 are MNHNS and SASEGT. CDR3 nucleotide sequence: TGTGCCAGCAGGGCACAGGGGAAGTTGGCCAAAAACATTCAGTACTTC. It codes for CASRAQGKLAKNIQYF.

V usage is TRBV9 and J usage is TRBJ2-2; 13 bases agree with TRBD2. This CDR3 is 18 amino acids long. Looked up from germline, CDR1 is SGDLS and CDR2 is YYNGEE. V trimming: 4 bases; J trimming: 1 base; junction bases outside the gene matches: 7. The CDR3 spells CASSLPWTSGGNTGELFF. The CDR3, as DNA: TGTGCCAGCAGCCTCCCGTGGACTAGCGGGGGGAACACCGGGGAGCTGTTTTTT.

The chain joins TRBV28 to TRBJ1-1; D remains ambiguous. The germline gives CDR1 MDHEN, CDR2 SYDVKM. V was pared by 3 bases and J by 1 base, with 9 bases between. The CDR3 covers 14 residues. The CDR3 here is CASSFKGGNTEAFF. CDR3 bases: TGTGCCAGCAGTTTTAAGGGAGGGAACACTGAAGCTTTCTTT.

Only a few counts were recorded for this clonotype. This chain links TRBV28 with TRBJ2-2; 10 bases agree with TRBD1. With 6 bases clipped from V and 4 bases from J, the junction kept 5 bases outside the gene matches. This CDR3 is built from 15 residues. Germline V CDR1 and CDR2: MDHEN, SYDVKM. The CDR3 is CASRGTGAITGELFF. The CDR3 nucleotides read TGTGCCAGCAGGGGGACAGGGGCGATCACCGGGGAGCTGTTTTTT.

This clonotype occurred a few times. The J gene is TRBJ2-5, the V gene TRBV5-6; D possibly uses TRBD1 or TRBD2 (6 bases each). V gave up 1 base and J gave up 1 base, with 14 bases separating them. The CDR3 consists of 16 residues. Looked up from germline, CDR1 is SGHDT and CDR2 is YYEEEE. The CDR3 reads CASSLLNREVQETQYF. The CDR3 nucleotides read TGTGCCAGCAGCTTGTTAAACAGGGAGGTCCAAGAGACCCAGTACTTC. Drawing the rest from reference TRBV5-6 and TRBJ2-5, the complete variable domain is DAGVTQSPTHLIKTRGQQVTLRCSPKSGHDTVSWYQQALGQGPQFIFQYYEEEERQRGNFPDRFSGHQFPNYSSELNVNALLLGDSALYLCASSLLNREVQETQYFGPGTRLLVL.

CDR3 sequence: CASSLTGTVTYEQYF. Written as DNA, the CDR3 is TGTGCCAGCAGCTTAACCGGGACAGTCACCTACGAGCAGTACTTC. This chain uses TRBV7-2 with TRBJ2-7; 7 bases align to TRBD1. Germline loops: CDR1 SGHTA, CDR2 FQGNSA. This CDR3 has 15 residues. J lost 2 bases, V lost 2 bases, and 6 bases had no gene match. Full variable domain (rest looked up from reference TRBV7-2 and TRBJ2-7): GAGVSQSPSNKVTEKGKDVELRCDPISGHTALYWYRQSLGQGLEFLIYFQGNSAPDKSGLPSDRFSAERTGGSVSTLTIQRTQQEDSAVYLCASSLTGTVTYEQYFGPGTRLTVT.